The 23 T cell receptor beta chains reported below all come from one sample, sequenced in a study of blood T cells in healthy people across ages (dated by TCRdb to 2013 to 2016). Library preparation employed 5' RACE. TCRdb lists the instrument as Illumina HiSeq 2500. A second roughly 6 to 12 cycle PCR used a sample-barcoded 5' primer and a J-beta primer mix. TCRdb reanalyzed the raw reads on its own, using fastp at Q25 for trimming and MiXCR for clone calling, and kept in-frame beta chains. Rows matching on CDR3 protein sequence are summarized as one entry with the most common DNA and genes. Within this sample are 500,000 to 650,000 distinct CDR3 sequences, with approximately 26% of them counted one time only. The leading ten clones occupy 3% to 4% of the sample. This same sample was also part of a study on T cells of mothers and their children.

Specimen: blood. These receptors were collected from a boy between 2 and 15 years old in good health.

In this sample, this clonotype turned up a few times. The chain combines TRBV20-1 with TRBJ2-7, with 9 bases fitting TRBD1. Per germline, CDR1 DFQATT and CDR2 SNEGSKA (reference sequence). The trim removed 3 bases at V and 3 bases at J, leaving 6 bases unmatched. The CDR3 sequence is 14 residues long. CDR3 nucleotide sequence: TGCAGTGCTAGGGCTGGGGACAGGGACTACGAGCAGTACTTC. Its translation is CSARAGDRDYEQYF.

The chain links TRBV15 to TRBJ1-5; D not resolved. The CDR3 runs to 14 residues. The V gene lost 1 base and the J gene lost 9 bases, with 13 bases spanning the gap. CDR1 is LNHNV, CDR2 YYDKDF, per germline (reference sequence). This chain's CDR3 is CATSRVDGVPPQHF. The CDR3 DNA reads as TGTGCCACCAGCAGAGTAGATGGCGTCCCGCCCCAGCATTTT.

This clonotype has just a few counts. The chain has TRBV2 and TRBJ2-4; no clear D. V was cut by 3 bases and J by 0 bases, with 9 bases left in between. Germline CDR1 and CDR2: SNHLY and FYNNEI. This CDR3 region has 15 residues. The CDR3 protein is CASSDPRIAKNIQYF. The CDR3 DNA follows: TGTGCCAGCAGTGACCCCCGCATAGCCAAAAACATTCAGTACTTC.

The gene calls are TRBV29-1 and TRBJ1-1; 7 bases align to TRBD1. The CDR3 spans 13 residues. The trim removed 4 bases at V and 4 bases at J, leaving 6 bases unmatched. Germline V gene lookup returns CDR1 SQVTM and CDR2 ANQGSEA. CDR3 in DNA: TGCAGCGTTGGATTAAGGGGGCCCACTGAAGCTTTCTTT. Translation: CSVGLRGPTEAFF.

The J gene is TRBJ1-2, the V gene TRBV20-1; tentatively, D is TRBD1 (5 bases). CDR3 size: 15 residues. CDR1 and CDR2 from the germline V gene are DFQATT and SNEGSKA (reference sequence). Trimming removed 6 bases at V and 1 base at J, with 18 bases between. CDR3 sequence reads: CSADSLRGVNYGYTF. The CDR3 DNA sequence: TGCAGTGCCGATTCCCTACGGGGGGTTAACTATGGCTACACCTTC.

This clonotype has only a few counts. This rearrangement joins TRBV7-9 to TRBJ2-1; 9 positions match TRBD2. This CDR3 region has 16 residues. J lost 10 bases, V lost 1 base, and 11 bases had no gene match. CDR1 and CDR2 from the germline V gene are SEHNR and FQNEAQ (reference sequence). The CDR3 loop is CASSLGQGLASWEQFF. The DNA for the CDR3 is TGTGCCAGCAGCTTAGGTCAGGGACTAGCTTCGTGGGAGCAGTTCTTC.

The chain couples TRBV20-1 to TRBJ2-3; 8 nucleotides match TRBD1. This CDR3 comprises 16 residues. Germline V gene data show CDR1 as DFQATT and CDR2 as SNEGSKA (reference sequence). V was clipped by 0 bases and J by 9 bases; unmatched bases: 14. CDR3 in amino acids: CSARDDQGAPKYTQYF. For the CDR3, the DNA is TGCAGTGCTAGAGATGACCAGGGGGCCCCGAAGTACACGCAGTATTTT.

The chain employs TRBV19 and TRBJ2-3; D is unresolved. This CDR3 has 15 amino acids. The V gene's germline CDR1 is LNHDA and CDR2 SQIVND (reference sequence). V was clipped by 2 bases and J by 0 bases, with 9 bases between them. CDR3 in DNA: TGTGCCAGTAGTATATGGTCGGGCAGCACAGATACGCAGTATTTT. It specifies CASSIWSGSTDTQYF.

This clonotype was seen a handful of times. The V and J genes are TRBV7-2 and TRBJ1-2; 11 bases match TRBD1. Germline lookup yields CDR1 SGHTA and CDR2 FQGNSA. J gave up 5 bases and V 0 bases, and 2 bases lay outside the gene matches. The CDR3 length is 15 residues. The CDR3 region is CASSLAGTGGYGYTF. The CDR3 DNA follows: TGTGCCAGCAGCTTAGCGGGGACAGGGGGTTATGGCTACACCTTC.

This clonotype was seen more than once but under ten times. The genes are TRBV20-1 and TRBJ2-5, with D possibly matching TRBD1 (6 bases). The CDR3 runs 13 residues. Germline CDR1 reads DFQATT; CDR2 reads SNEGSKA (reference sequence). Deletions cut 5 bases from V and 5 bases from J, with 15 bases between. The CDR3 nucleotides are TGCAGTGCTCCCACATGGGGGCGTGAGACCCAGTACTTC. It translates to CSAPTWGRETQYF.

The CDR3 DNA sequence: TGTGCCAGCAGTTCGGACGACTTTGGGCCCCAGCATTTT. Translating it yields CASSSDDFGPQHF. The rearrangement joins TRBV5-8 to TRBJ1-5; D remains unclear. The CDR3 covers 13 residues. V was trimmed by 5 bases and J by 9 bases, leaving 15 bases between them. CDR1 is SGHTS and CDR2 is YDEGEE in the germline V gene.

There are a few counts of this clonotype. The genes are TRBV5-1 and TRBJ2-2; D unresolved. The CDR3 consists of 13 residues. With 2 bases removed from V and 1 base from J, the gap between germline ends came to 3 bases. Germline V gives CDR1 SGHRS, CDR2 YFSETQ. The CDR3 bases are TGCGCCAGCAGCTTCGAGAACACCGGGGAGCTGTTTTTT. It specifies CASSFENTGELFF.

The chain uses TRBV7-9 and TRBJ2-5; D possibly uses TRBD1 or TRBD2 (5 bases each). The DNA end favors TRBJ2-7, so the J call may be wrong. This CDR3 is built from 13 residues. In germline, CDR1 is SEHNR, CDR2 FQNEAQ (reference sequence). This CDR3 reads CASSKGPSYEQYF. CDR3 nucleotide sequence: TGTGCCAGCAGCAAGGGACCATCCTACGAGCAGTACTTC.

The chain uses TRBV10-3 and TRBJ1-1; D gene unclear. With 7 bases removed from V and 8 bases from J, the gap between germline ends came to 17 bases. The CDR3 is 13 amino acids. Germline values: CDR1 ENHRY, CDR2 SYGVKD. The CDR3 DNA sequence: TGTGCCATCACCAAGGACCTAGTATTCGAAGCTTTCTTT. It is translated as CAITKDLVFEAFF.

This clonotype was seen a few times. The V gene is TRBV7-2, the J gene TRBJ2-1; the D gene is possibly TRBD2 (5 bases). From germline, CDR1 is SGHTA and CDR2 FQGNSA. The CDR3 runs to 16 residues. V was shortened by 5 bases and J by 0 bases, with 14 bases between the two germline ends. CDR3 coding DNA: TGTGCCAGCAGCGTGTTAGCGCTACGCTCCTACAATGAGCAGTTCTTC. This gives the protein CASSVLALRSYNEQFF. The entire variable domain, with the rest obtained from reference TRBV7-2 and TRBJ2-1, is as follows: GAGVSQSPSNKVTEKGKDVELRCDPISGHTALYWYRQSLGQGLEFLIYFQGNSAPDKSGLPSDRFSAERTGGSVSTLTIQRTQQEDSAVYLCASSVLALRSYNEQFFGPGTRLTVL.

V is TRBV28 and J is TRBJ2-1; D may be TRBD1 (6 bases). The DNA end is a closer match to TRBJ2-5, so the J assignment may be wrong. In germline, CDR1 is MDHEN, CDR2 SYDVKM. The CDR3 spans 14 residues. In DNA, the CDR3 is TGTGCCAGCAGTCAGGGGTACCCCCAAGAGACCCAGTACTTC. Protein product: CASSQGYPQETQYF.

The chain couples TRBV20-1 to TRBJ2-7, with 11 bases fitting TRBD2. Germline V gene lookup returns CDR1 DFQATT and CDR2 SNEGSKA (reference sequence). J gave up 7 bases and V 6 bases, and 11 bases lay outside the gene matches. The CDR3 runs to 14 residues. The CDR3 sequence: CSAAGTSGLGEQYF. For the CDR3, the DNA is TGCAGTGCCGCCGGGACTAGCGGCCTTGGTGAGCAGTACTTC.

V usage is TRBV7-6 and J usage is TRBJ2-5; D perhaps matches TRBD2 (5 bases). The better agreement between TRBJ2-1 and the DNA end casts doubt on the J call. Germline V gene data show CDR1 as SGHVS and CDR2 as FNYEAQ. The CDR3 covers 12 residues. Here the CDR3 DNA reads TGTGCCAGCACCTTCGGGGATTCTGAGCAGTTCTTC. It specifies CASTFGDSEQFF.

The chain combines TRBV28 with TRBJ2-7; D perhaps matches TRBD2 (6 bases). CDR1 MDHEN and CDR2 SYDVKM come from the germline V gene. The CDR3 extends over 12 amino acids. The V end lost 5 bases, the J end lost 6 bases, and 11 bases lay between the germline ends. CDR3 in amino acids: CASSGTPSEQYF. The CDR3, as DNA: TGTGCCAGCAGTGGGACTCCCTCCGAGCAGTACTTC.

The chain joins TRBV20-1 to TRBJ2-3; D is undetermined. This CDR3 comprises 14 residues. Germline V gene lookup returns CDR1 DFQATT and CDR2 SNEGSKA (reference sequence). V dropped 3 bases and J dropped 0 bases, with 10 bases sitting between them. CDR3 sequence reads: CSARAPVSTDTQYF. The CDR3 region has the DNA TGCAGTGCTAGGGCCCCGGTTAGCACAGATACGCAGTATTTT.

The chain uses TRBV5-1 and TRBJ1-1; D possibly corresponds to TRBD1 (6 bases). Between the trimmed V and J ends, which lost 4 bases and 2 bases, there was a span of 15 bases. The CDR3 contains 15 residues. Germline V gives CDR1 SGHRS, CDR2 YFSETQ. The CDR3 is CASSLRLQGNTEAFF. DNA of the CDR3: TGCGCCAGCAGCCTAAGACTACAGGGAAACACTGAAGCTTTCTTT.

The V call is TRBV20-1, the J call TRBJ2-5, with D tentatively TRBD1 (5 bases). V was shortened by 0 bases and J by 0 bases, with 14 bases between the two germline ends. This CDR3 is built from 16 residues. Germline V gene lookup returns CDR1 DFQATT and CDR2 SNEGSKA (reference sequence). CDR3 region: CSAREYDSWYQETQYF. As DNA, the CDR3 is TGCAGTGCTAGAGAGTACGACAGTTGGTACCAAGAGACCCAGTACTTC.

The chain couples TRBV12-5 to TRBJ2-1; D may be TRBD1 (5 bases). Trimming shortened V by 5 bases and J by 10 bases, and 9 bases separated the two germline ends. Looked up from germline, CDR1 is LGHNT and CDR2 is FRNRAP. The CDR3 has 11 amino acids. The CDR3: CASGPGHEQFF. The CDR3 nucleotides are TGTGCTAGTGGTCCAGGACACGAGCAGTTCTTC.